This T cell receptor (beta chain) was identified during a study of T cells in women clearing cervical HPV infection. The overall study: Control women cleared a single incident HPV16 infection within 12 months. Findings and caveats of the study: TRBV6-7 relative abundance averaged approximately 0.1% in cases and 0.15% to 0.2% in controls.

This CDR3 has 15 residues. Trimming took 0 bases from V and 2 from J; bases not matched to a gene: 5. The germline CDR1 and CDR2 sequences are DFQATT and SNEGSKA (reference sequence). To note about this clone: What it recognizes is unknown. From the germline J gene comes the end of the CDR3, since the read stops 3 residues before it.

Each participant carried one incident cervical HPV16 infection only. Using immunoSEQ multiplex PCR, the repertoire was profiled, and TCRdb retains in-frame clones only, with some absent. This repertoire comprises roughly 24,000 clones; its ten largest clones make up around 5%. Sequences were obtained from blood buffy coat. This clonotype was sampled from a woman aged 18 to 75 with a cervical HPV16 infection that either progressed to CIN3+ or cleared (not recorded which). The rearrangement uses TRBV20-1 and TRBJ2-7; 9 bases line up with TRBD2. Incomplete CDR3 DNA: TGCAGTGCTAGAGATAGCGGGAGTGGTACCTACGAG. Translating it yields CSARDSGSGTYE. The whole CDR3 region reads CSARDSGSGTYEQYF.